The rows below give T cell receptor beta chains drawn from one sample of a study of post-analysis software for immune sequencing data. TCRdb ran MiXCR on the PCR reads and lists one entry per CDR3 protein. The sample has hundreds of thousands of distinct CDR3 sequences, around 60% seen once. The specimen sequenced was blood. These receptor sequences come from a girl aged 2 to 9 with multiple sclerosis. Each CDR3 is given with its conserved first and last residue. D genes are given only for firm matches. Size values are once, few and many counts, or a class for expanded clones, and some rows have none.

V	size	D	J	CDR3	DNA
TRBV5-1	few	-	TRBJ1-1	CASSPSRVGTEAFF	TGCGCCAGCAGTCCGTCCAGGGTGGGCACTGAAGCTTTCTTT
TRBV24-1	-	TRBD1	TRBJ2-5	CATSAQQGAQETQYF	TGTGCCACCAGTGCCCAACAGGGGGCCCAAGAGACCCAGTACTTC
TRBV20-1	-	-	TRBJ1-5	CSARAPLGGGLNQPQHF	TGCAGTGCTAGAGCCCCCTTGGGGGGGGGGCTCAATCAGCCCCAGCATTTT
TRBV7-9	-	-	TRBJ2-1	CASSLVSHNEQFF	TGTGCCAGCAGCTTAGTAAGCCACAATGAGCAGTTCTTC
TRBV4-3	few	-	TRBJ2-1	CASSQDMGMGPQTNEQFF	TGCGCCAGCAGCCAAGATATGGGTATGGGACCCCAGACCAATGAGCAGTTCTTC
TRBV7-9	-	TRBD1	TRBJ1-2	CASSRQGVSYGYTF	TGTGCCAGCAGCCGACAGGGGGTTAGCTATGGCTACACCTTC
TRBV9	-	-	TRBJ2-7	CASSVGWTATYEQYF	TGTGCCAGCAGCGTAGGTTGGACGGCAACCTACGAGCAGTACTTC
TRBV7-9	-	-	TRBJ1-5	CASSLFGTEDQPQHF	TGTGCCAGCAGCTTATTTGGTACTGAGGATCAGCCCCAGCATTTT
TRBV6-5	-	TRBD1	TRBJ2-7	CASSEGTGDAYEQYF	TGTGCCAGCAGTGAGGGAACAGGGGACGCCTACGAGCAGTACTTC
TRBV12-3/TRBV12-4	few	TRBD1	TRBJ2-1	CANSTQPGTALRNEQFF	TGTGCCAACAGTACCCAGCCTGGGACAGCCCTCCGCAATGAGCAGTTCTTC
TRBV18	-	-	TRBJ2-1	CASSLGGGGTLREQFF	TGTGCCAGCTCATTGGGAGGGGGCGGAACCTTACGTGAGCAGTTCTTC
TRBV12-3/TRBV12-4	-	-	TRBJ2-5	CASSLYRQYQETQYF	TGTGCCAGCAGTTTGTATCGGCAGTACCAAGAGACCCAGTACTTC
TRBV5-1	once	-	TRBJ1-4	CASSLTAYNEKLFF	TGCGCCAGCAGCTTGACGGCTTATAATGAAAAACTGTTTTTT
TRBV20-1	-	TRBD2	TRBJ2-4	CSAISGGDNIQYF	TGCAGTGCTATTAGCGGGGGTGACAACATTCAGTACTTC
TRBV20-1	-	-	TRBJ2-4	CSARDLREIAKNIQYF	TGCAGTGCTAGAGATCTAAGGGAAATAGCCAAAAACATTCAGTACTTC
TRBV6-2/TRBV6-3	-	-	TRBJ2-7	CASRQGDGTYEQYF	TGTGCCAGCAGACAAGGGGACGGAACCTACGAGCAGTACTTC
TRBV20-1	-	TRBD1	TRBJ1-2	CSALRTGHGYTF	TGCAGTGCACTTCGGACAGGGCATGGCTACACCTTC
TRBV6-4	-	-	TRBJ2-4	CASSDVGGIQYF	TGTGCCAGCAGCGATGTTGGCGGCATTCAGTACTTC
TRBV29-1	-	-	TRBJ1-2	CSVENGIYGYTF	TGCAGCGTTGAGAACGGAATCTATGGCTACACCTTC
TRBV7-8	few	-	TRBJ2-5	CASSSWEWKTQYF	TGTGCCAGCAGCTCCTGGGAGTGGAAGACCCAGTACTTC
TRBV6-2/TRBV6-3	-	-	TRBJ1-5	CASSYPQSRITQHF	TGTGCCAGCAGTTACCCCCAGAGCAGGATAACCCAGCATTTT
TRBV14	-	-	TRBJ2-5	CASSQEGHPRWETQYF	TGTGCCAGCAGCCAAGAGGGACACCCAAGGTGGGAGACCCAGTACTTC
TRBV7-9	-	TRBD1	TRBJ2-2	CASSLVGQGNTGELFF	TGTGCCAGCAGCTTGGTGGGACAGGGAAACACCGGGGAGCTGTTTTTT
TRBV9	-	TRBD2	TRBJ2-5	CASSTAGGYQETQYF	TGTGCCAGCAGCACCGCGGGGGGGTACCAAGAGACCCAGTACTTC
TRBV7-6	-	-	TRBJ2-1	CASSLEPATGAYNEQFF	TGTGCCAGCAGCTTAGAACCCGCGACCGGAGCCTACAATGAGCAGTTCTTC
TRBV4-1	few	TRBD2	TRBJ2-4	CASRNVAGSKNIQYF	TGCGCCAGCAGAAATGTAGCGGGGAGCAAAAACATTCAGTACTTC
TRBV15	-	-	TRBJ2-3	CATSSRGSGTSTDTQYF	TGTGCCACCAGCAGTAGGGGGAGCGGGACTAGCACAGATACGCAGTATTTT
TRBV12-3/TRBV12-4	-	TRBD2	TRBJ2-1	CASSFGGGAVWNEQFF	TGTGCCAGCAGTTTCGGGGGGGGCGCCGTGTGGAATGAGCAGTTCTTC
TRBV5-1	few	TRBD2	TRBJ2-5	CASSPPGLERETQYF	TGCGCCAGCAGCCCCCCGGGACTAGAGCGAGAGACCCAGTACTTC